The clone carrying this T cell receptor beta chain showed up many times. Its matching antigen is unknown. Each CDR3 protein is one row after TCRdb ran MiXCR on the multiplex PCR reads. The sample consists of about 130,000 distinct CDR3 sequences, about 20% of them appearing once. This specimen belongs to a study of breast tumors, draining lymph nodes, adjacent tissues. Whole-study results and caveats: Luminal-like breast cancer showed significantly higher tumor–nontumor repertoire similarity than basal-like. The data were judged consistent with most tumor T cells coming from lymph node and expanding in tumor. Data only fit, rather than demonstrated, lymph node origin of most tumor T cells. Compared with lymph nodes, tumors were less diverse; compared with nontumor tissue, more.

Axillary draining lymph nodes of breast cancer patients supplied the node samples. The sample comprised axillary lymph node tissue. The sequence was collected from a female donor with breast cancer. Some clones in this sample may be carry-over from other donors' samples.

The DNA for the CDR3 is TGCGCCAGCAGCTCTACGGTGATGAGTGGCTACACCTTC. It encodes CASSSTVMSGYTF. This chain uses TRBV5-1 with TRBJ1-2; unclear D gene. Germline values: CDR1 SGHRS, CDR2 YFSETQ. Trimming shortened V by 3 bases and J by 7 bases, and 13 bases separated the two germline ends. CDR3 size: 13 residues.